Below are 27 T cell receptor beta chains sequenced from a single sample in a study of T cell changes during pregnancy in multiple sclerosis. The assay was immunoSEQ multiplex PCR, and TCRdb's table has in-frame clones only and misses some. The sample lists more than 55,000 clones, approximately 90% seen once, with 1.5% to 2% in the top ten. Sequencing used peripheral blood, obtained in the first trimester of pregnancy. The receptors originated from a female donor in good health, enrolled as a control in a pregnancy study.

To note about this clone: At one boundary the junction diverges from the germline segment, which might be a read error. V is TRBV19 and J is TRBJ1-5; 7 bases line up with TRBD1. The CDR3 totals 13 residues. The germline V gene has CDR1 LNHDA and CDR2 SQIVND (reference sequence). CDR3 sequence: CASSLNPWTGPDF. CDR3 in DNA: TGTGCCAGTAGTCTCAACCCCTGGACAGGTCCGGATTTT.

The J gene is TRBJ2-3, the V gene TRBV30; TRBD2 matches 15 bases. This CDR3 comprises 15 residues. Per the germline V gene, CDR1 is GTSNPN and CDR2 is SVGIG (reference sequence). V dropped 5 bases and J dropped 3; count of bases not matched to a gene: 3. The CDR3 DNA is TGTGCCTGGGAGGGACTAGCGGGAGGTACAGATACGCAGTATTTT. It specifies CAWEGLAGGTDTQYF. Supplemented by reference TRBV30 and TRBJ2-3, the full variable domain reads SQTIHQWPATLVQPVGSPLSLECTVEGTSNPNLYWYRQAAGRGLQLLFYSVGIGQISSEVPQNLSASRPQDRQFILSSKKLLLSDSGFYLCAWEGLAGGTDTQYFGPGTRLTVL.

This clone was counted between two and nine times. V is TRBV6-1 and J is TRBJ2-7, with TRBD1 matching over 9 bases. V shed 5 bases, J shed 3 bases, and the junction held 5 bases outside the gene matches. The V gene's germline CDR1 is MNHNS and CDR2 SASEGT. This CDR3 is 14 amino acids long. CDR3 protein: CASSIDRGGYEQYF. Here the CDR3 DNA reads TGTGCCAGCAGTATAGACAGGGGGGGCTACGAGCAGTACTTC.

The V and J genes are TRBV7-6 and TRBJ1-5; no firm D call. V dropped 1 base and J dropped 8 bases, with 9 bases sitting between them. Germline CDR1 is SGHVS and CDR2 is FNYEAQ. This CDR3 has 13 residues. CDR3 residues: CASSLGSLKPQHF. The CDR3 DNA follows: TGTGCCAGCAGCTTAGGATCGCTAAAGCCCCAGCATTTT.

J is TRBJ2-1 and V is TRBV2; weak D call: TRBD2 (6 bases). CDR3 length: 13 amino acids. V gave up 7 bases and J gave up 5 bases, with 12 bases separating them. CDR1 and CDR2 from the germline V gene are SNHLY and FYNNEI. Here the CDR3 reads CASIASDNNEQFF. The DNA of the CDR3 is TGTGCCAGCATTGCTAGCGACAACAATGAGCAGTTCTTC.

The chain couples TRBV28 to TRBJ2-1; 11 bases are a match to TRBD2. Germline assignment: CDR1 MDHEN and CDR2 SYDVKM. There are 15 residues in the CDR3. V lost 5 bases, J lost 5 bases, and 5 bases stayed unmatched. The CDR3 DNA reads as TGTGCCAGCAGTGTCGGGACTAGCGGTAACAATGAGCAGTTCTTC. Its translation: CASSVGTSGNNEQFF. Looking up the rest from reference TRBV28 and TRBJ2-1 gives the full variable domain: DVKVTQSSRYLVKRTGEKVFLECVQDMDHENMFWYRQDPGLGLRLIYFSYDVKMKEKGDIPEGYSVSREKKERFSLILESASTNQTSMYLCASSVGTSGNNEQFFGPGTRLTVL.

This rearrangement joins TRBV6-4 to TRBJ2-2, with TRBD2 matching 7 bases. The germline V gene has CDR1 MRHNA and CDR2 SNTAGT. The CDR3 has 14 amino acids. Trimming took 6 bases from V and 1 from J; bases not matched to a gene: 2. The CDR3 sequence is CASRPGGNTGELFF. The DNA for the CDR3 is TGTGCCAGCAGACCGGGGGGGAACACCGGGGAGCTGTTTTTT.

The chain employs TRBV10-3 and TRBJ2-1; 9 bases are shared with TRBD2. Trimming took 9 bases from V and 7 from J; bases not matched to a gene: 4. In germline, CDR1 is ENHRY, CDR2 SYGVKD. The CDR3 sequence is 12 residues long. In DNA, the CDR3 is TGTGCCATGGCGGGAGGGCTTAATGAGCAGTTCTTC. This sequence encodes CAMAGGLNEQFF.

The V call is TRBV7-6, the J call TRBJ2-1, with D perhaps TRBD2 (5 bases). CDR1 SGHVS and CDR2 FNYEAQ come from the germline V gene. Trimming left V 0 bases short and J 7 bases short, with 10 bases between. CDR3 length: 14 residues. The CDR3 reads CASSLAGVTNEQFF. The DNA for the CDR3 is TGTGCCAGCAGCTTAGCGGGAGTGACGAATGAGCAGTTCTTC.

The chain employs TRBV10-1 and TRBJ2-2; D is perhaps TRBD2 (6 bases). There are 20 residues in the CDR3. CDR1 and CDR2 from the germline V gene are WNHNN and SYGVQD (reference sequence). V dropped 3 bases and J dropped 6 bases, with 29 bases sitting between them. CDR3 bases: TGCGCCAGCAGTGAAGATTGCCTCCTAGCCTTAGGAAGGGAGGCCGGGGAGCTGTTTTTT. It translates to CASSEDCLLALGREAGELFF.

In DNA form, the CDR3 reads TGTGCCAGTAGTGCCCCTATACCTGGCAATCAGCCCCAGCATTTT. It is translated as CASSAPIPGNQPQHF. V usage is TRBV19 and J usage is TRBJ1-5, with no clear D. Germline CDR1 reads LNHDA; CDR2 reads SQIVND (reference sequence). The ends were cut back, 5 bases at V and 2 bases at J, with 13 bases in the middle. The CDR3 contains 15 residues.

This clone was counted only a few times. The gene calls are TRBV5-6 and TRBJ1-2; TRBD1 aligns across 7 bases. With V trimmed by 0 bases and J by 1 base, 0 bases remained unmatched. CDR3 length equals 14 residues. Germline assignment: CDR1 SGHDT and CDR2 YYEEEE. CDR3 loop: CASSLDRGNYGYTF. The CDR3 DNA sequence: TGTGCCAGCAGCTTGGACAGGGGTAACTATGGCTACACCTTC.

V usage is TRBV7-2 and J usage is TRBJ2-7, with 12 bases identical to TRBD2. The V gene end was trimmed by 1 base and the J gene end by 2 bases; junction bases not matched to a gene: 6. CDR3 length equals 17 residues. From germline, CDR1 is SGHTA and CDR2 FQGNSA. The CDR3 sequence is CASSLERLAGGPYEQYF. CDR3 in DNA: TGTGCCAGCAGCTTAGAACGGCTAGCGGGAGGGCCCTACGAGCAGTACTTC.

This clone was observed a single time. This chain links TRBV21-1 with TRBJ2-5; the table's D call TRBD2 went unverified against the DNA. TRBV21-1 is an annotated pseudogene. CDR3 length: 18 residues. CDR3 sequence: CASSPPGLAGGKQETQYF. In nucleotides, the CDR3 is TGTGCCAGCAGCCCACCGGGACTAGCGGGAGGGAAACAAGAGACCCAGTACTTC.

The count of this clone is one. This sequence joins TRBV28 and TRBJ1-1; the D gene is possibly TRBD1 (5 bases). CDR3 size: 13 residues. CDR1 and CDR2 from the germline V gene are MDHEN and SYDVKM. V dropped 4 bases and J dropped 4 bases, with 10 bases sitting between them. The CDR3: CASSSGQITEAFF. The CDR3 nucleotides read TGTGCCAGCAGTTCTGGACAAATCACTGAAGCTTTCTTT.

The chain employs TRBV4-2 and TRBJ2-1; TRBD2 is a possible D gene (5 bases). Germline values: CDR1 LGHNA, CDR2 YNFKEQ. Trimming pared 4 bases from V and 4 bases from J, leaving 11 bases between. This CDR3 contains 14 residues. The CDR3 reads CASSPVDSYNEQFF. CDR3 sequence (DNA): TGTGCCAGCAGCCCCGTGGACTCGTACAATGAGCAGTTCTTC.

This sequence joins TRBV27 and TRBJ2-1; 8 nucleotides line up with TRBD2. CDR3 length: 14 residues. Trimming took 5 bases from V and 6 from J; bases not matched to a gene: 6. The V gene's germline CDR1 is MNHEY and CDR2 SMNVEV (reference sequence). Written as DNA, the CDR3 is TGTGCCAGCAGTCCCAGCCTAGCGGGCAATGAGCAGTTCTTC. It translates to CASSPSLAGNEQFF.

The rearrangement uses TRBV19 and TRBJ1-5, with TRBD1 identical over 7 bases. The CDR3 totals 16 residues. Germline assignment: CDR1 LNHDA and CDR2 SQIVND (reference sequence). V dropped 3 bases and J dropped 5; count of bases not matched to a gene: 10. The CDR3 DNA is TGTGCCAGTAGTATTGGGTCAGGGGGGAGCGATCAGCCCCAGCATTTT. It specifies CASSIGSGGSDQPQHF. Together with reference TRBV19 and TRBJ1-5, the CDR3 gives the full variable domain: DGGITQSPKYLFRKEGQNVTLSCEQNLNHDAMYWYRQDPGQGLRLIYYSQIVNDFQKGDIAEGYSVSREKKESFPLTVTSAQKNPTAFYLCASSIGSGGSDQPQHFGDGTRLSIL.

The chain couples TRBV20-1 to TRBJ2-1, with 7 bases that match TRBD2. CDR3 size: 11 residues. Trimming took 5 bases from V and 15 from J; bases not matched to a gene: 10. CDR1 and CDR2 from the germline V gene are DFQATT and SNEGSKA (reference sequence). The CDR3 spells CSARTEREGFF. CDR3 DNA sequence: TGCAGTGCTCGGACCGAGAGGGAGGGGTTCTTC.

The V call is TRBV7-8, the J call TRBJ2-1; 13 positions agree with TRBD2. CDR3 size: 15 residues. Germline assignment: CDR1 SGHVS and CDR2 FQNEAQ. Trimming at V came to 5 bases and at J to 5 bases, leaving 3 bases not matched to a gene. The CDR3 sequence is CASSRTSGRHNEQFF. CDR3 in DNA: TGTGCCAGCAGCAGGACTAGCGGGAGACACAATGAGCAGTTCTTC.

V usage is TRBV7-2 and J usage is TRBJ1-5; 7 nucleotides align to TRBD1. The germline gives CDR1 SGHTA, CDR2 FQGNSA. Losses at the gene ends were 2 bases for V and 0 bases for J; bases not matched to a gene: 1. This CDR3 comprises 15 residues. This chain's CDR3 is CASSLQGDSNQPQHF. CDR3 bases: TGTGCCAGCAGCTTACAGGGGGATAGCAATCAGCCCCAGCATTTT.

The rearrangement joins TRBV19 to TRBJ2-1; TRBD2 agrees at 10 bases. V gave up 2 bases and J gave up 6 bases; unmatched junction bases: 4. Per germline, CDR1 LNHDA and CDR2 SQIVND (reference sequence). This CDR3 is built from 15 residues. The CDR3 is CASSILAGASNEQFF. CDR3 in DNA: TGTGCCAGTAGTATACTAGCGGGAGCTTCCAATGAGCAGTTCTTC.

This clone has only one observation. The chain carries TRBV7-8 and TRBJ2-7; D perhaps matches TRBD1 (8 bases). Germline values: CDR1 SGHVS, CDR2 FQNEAQ. The CDR3 loop spans 14 amino acids. V was pared by 5 bases and J by 2 bases, with 13 bases between. The CDR3 DNA reads TGTGCCAGCAGCCGCGGGGGACAGGCCTACGAGCAGTACTTC. Translated: CASSRGGQAYEQYF.

J is TRBJ2-2 and V is TRBV7-8; tentatively, D is TRBD1 (5 bases). Trimming pared 3 bases from V and 6 bases from J, leaving 8 bases between. The CDR3 is made up of 13 amino acids. Germline V gene data show CDR1 as SGHVS and CDR2 as FQNEAQ. The CDR3 spells CASSFRVAGELFF. The CDR3, as DNA: TGTGCCAGCAGCTTCAGGGTCGCCGGGGAGCTGTTTTTT.

The rearrangement joins TRBV19 to TRBJ1-1, with TRBD1 matching 8 bases. Germline loops: CDR1 LNHDA, CDR2 SQIVND (reference sequence). The length of the CDR3 is 16 residues. V gave up 4 bases and J gave up 1 base; unmatched junction bases: 8. This CDR3 reads CASSKWTGIRNTEAFF. For the CDR3, the DNA is TGTGCCAGTAGTAAATGGACAGGGATACGGAACACTGAAGCTTTCTTT. The complete variable domain, with remaining parts taken from reference TRBV19 and TRBJ1-1, reads DGGITQSPKYLFRKEGQNVTLSCEQNLNHDAMYWYRQDPGQGLRLIYYSQIVNDFQKGDIAEGYSVSREKKESFPLTVTSAQKNPTAFYLCASSKWTGIRNTEAFFGQGTRLTVV.

This clone has a handful of counts. The chain is built from TRBV27 and TRBJ1-5; 8 bases are shared with TRBD1. Germline values: CDR1 MNHEY, CDR2 SMNVEV (reference sequence). Trimming cost V 10 bases and J 5 bases; bases outside gene matches: 10. The CDR3 is 14 amino acids. As DNA, the CDR3 is TGTGCCACCCGGACAGGGAAACAGCATCAGCCCCAGCATTTT. Translated, it gives CATRTGKQHQPQHF.

The chain employs TRBV19 and TRBJ1-1; D is unresolved. The CDR3 has 13 residues. Per the germline V gene, CDR1 is LNHDA and CDR2 is SQIVND (reference sequence). Trimming left V 2 bases short and J 1 base short, with 5 bases between. For the CDR3, the DNA is TGTGCCAGTAGTATAAGCCCGAACACTGAAGCTTTCTTT. Its protein product is CASSISPNTEAFF.